The entry below gives a single TCR beta chain sequence along with its context. Antigen unknown. Germline V gives CDR1 SGHAT, CDR2 FQNNGV. CDR3 length: 14 amino acids. V trimming: 5 bases; J trimming: 4 bases; junction bases outside the gene matches: 5. This entry comes from a study of blood T cells in healthy people across ages. Overall study results and limits: Donor CMV infection status was unknown, possibly confounding age-related changes in expanded clonotypes.

The authors ran a second PCR of about 6 to 11 cycles using a sample-barcoded 5' primer and a J-beta primer mix. TCRdb called the 5' RACE reads again in MiXCR, with one record for every CDR3 protein. The sample consists of 650,000 to 800,000 distinct CDR3 sequences, around 45% of them appearing once. Sample: blood. This rearrangement joins TRBV11-2 to TRBJ2-5, with 9 bases fitting TRBD2. The clonotype originates from a man aged 60-69 years in good health. The CDR3 nucleotides read TGTGCCAGCAGCGTCCTAGCGGGGATAGAGACCCAGTACTTC. This codes for CASSVLAGIETQYF. Drawing the rest from reference TRBV11-2 and TRBJ2-5, the complete variable domain is EAGVAQSPRYKIIEKRQSVAFWCNPISGHATLYWYQQILGQGPKLLIQFQNNGVVDDSQLPKDRFSAERLKGVDSTLKIQPAKLEDSAVYLCASSVLAGIETQYFGPGTRLLVL.